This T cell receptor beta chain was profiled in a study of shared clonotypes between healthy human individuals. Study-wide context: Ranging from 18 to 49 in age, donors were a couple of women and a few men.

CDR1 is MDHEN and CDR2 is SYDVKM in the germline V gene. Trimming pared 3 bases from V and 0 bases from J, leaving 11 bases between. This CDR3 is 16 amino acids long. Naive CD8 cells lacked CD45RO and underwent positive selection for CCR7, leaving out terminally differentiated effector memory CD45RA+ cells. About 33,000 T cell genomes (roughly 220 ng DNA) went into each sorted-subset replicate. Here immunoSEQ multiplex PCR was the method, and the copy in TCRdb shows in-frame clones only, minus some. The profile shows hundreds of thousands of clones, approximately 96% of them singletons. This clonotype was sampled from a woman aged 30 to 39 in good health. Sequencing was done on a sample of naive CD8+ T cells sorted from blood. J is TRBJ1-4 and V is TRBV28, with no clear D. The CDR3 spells CASSFLTPATNEKLFF. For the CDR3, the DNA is TGTGCCAGCAGTTTTTTGACTCCTGCAACTAATGAAAAACTGTTTTTT.